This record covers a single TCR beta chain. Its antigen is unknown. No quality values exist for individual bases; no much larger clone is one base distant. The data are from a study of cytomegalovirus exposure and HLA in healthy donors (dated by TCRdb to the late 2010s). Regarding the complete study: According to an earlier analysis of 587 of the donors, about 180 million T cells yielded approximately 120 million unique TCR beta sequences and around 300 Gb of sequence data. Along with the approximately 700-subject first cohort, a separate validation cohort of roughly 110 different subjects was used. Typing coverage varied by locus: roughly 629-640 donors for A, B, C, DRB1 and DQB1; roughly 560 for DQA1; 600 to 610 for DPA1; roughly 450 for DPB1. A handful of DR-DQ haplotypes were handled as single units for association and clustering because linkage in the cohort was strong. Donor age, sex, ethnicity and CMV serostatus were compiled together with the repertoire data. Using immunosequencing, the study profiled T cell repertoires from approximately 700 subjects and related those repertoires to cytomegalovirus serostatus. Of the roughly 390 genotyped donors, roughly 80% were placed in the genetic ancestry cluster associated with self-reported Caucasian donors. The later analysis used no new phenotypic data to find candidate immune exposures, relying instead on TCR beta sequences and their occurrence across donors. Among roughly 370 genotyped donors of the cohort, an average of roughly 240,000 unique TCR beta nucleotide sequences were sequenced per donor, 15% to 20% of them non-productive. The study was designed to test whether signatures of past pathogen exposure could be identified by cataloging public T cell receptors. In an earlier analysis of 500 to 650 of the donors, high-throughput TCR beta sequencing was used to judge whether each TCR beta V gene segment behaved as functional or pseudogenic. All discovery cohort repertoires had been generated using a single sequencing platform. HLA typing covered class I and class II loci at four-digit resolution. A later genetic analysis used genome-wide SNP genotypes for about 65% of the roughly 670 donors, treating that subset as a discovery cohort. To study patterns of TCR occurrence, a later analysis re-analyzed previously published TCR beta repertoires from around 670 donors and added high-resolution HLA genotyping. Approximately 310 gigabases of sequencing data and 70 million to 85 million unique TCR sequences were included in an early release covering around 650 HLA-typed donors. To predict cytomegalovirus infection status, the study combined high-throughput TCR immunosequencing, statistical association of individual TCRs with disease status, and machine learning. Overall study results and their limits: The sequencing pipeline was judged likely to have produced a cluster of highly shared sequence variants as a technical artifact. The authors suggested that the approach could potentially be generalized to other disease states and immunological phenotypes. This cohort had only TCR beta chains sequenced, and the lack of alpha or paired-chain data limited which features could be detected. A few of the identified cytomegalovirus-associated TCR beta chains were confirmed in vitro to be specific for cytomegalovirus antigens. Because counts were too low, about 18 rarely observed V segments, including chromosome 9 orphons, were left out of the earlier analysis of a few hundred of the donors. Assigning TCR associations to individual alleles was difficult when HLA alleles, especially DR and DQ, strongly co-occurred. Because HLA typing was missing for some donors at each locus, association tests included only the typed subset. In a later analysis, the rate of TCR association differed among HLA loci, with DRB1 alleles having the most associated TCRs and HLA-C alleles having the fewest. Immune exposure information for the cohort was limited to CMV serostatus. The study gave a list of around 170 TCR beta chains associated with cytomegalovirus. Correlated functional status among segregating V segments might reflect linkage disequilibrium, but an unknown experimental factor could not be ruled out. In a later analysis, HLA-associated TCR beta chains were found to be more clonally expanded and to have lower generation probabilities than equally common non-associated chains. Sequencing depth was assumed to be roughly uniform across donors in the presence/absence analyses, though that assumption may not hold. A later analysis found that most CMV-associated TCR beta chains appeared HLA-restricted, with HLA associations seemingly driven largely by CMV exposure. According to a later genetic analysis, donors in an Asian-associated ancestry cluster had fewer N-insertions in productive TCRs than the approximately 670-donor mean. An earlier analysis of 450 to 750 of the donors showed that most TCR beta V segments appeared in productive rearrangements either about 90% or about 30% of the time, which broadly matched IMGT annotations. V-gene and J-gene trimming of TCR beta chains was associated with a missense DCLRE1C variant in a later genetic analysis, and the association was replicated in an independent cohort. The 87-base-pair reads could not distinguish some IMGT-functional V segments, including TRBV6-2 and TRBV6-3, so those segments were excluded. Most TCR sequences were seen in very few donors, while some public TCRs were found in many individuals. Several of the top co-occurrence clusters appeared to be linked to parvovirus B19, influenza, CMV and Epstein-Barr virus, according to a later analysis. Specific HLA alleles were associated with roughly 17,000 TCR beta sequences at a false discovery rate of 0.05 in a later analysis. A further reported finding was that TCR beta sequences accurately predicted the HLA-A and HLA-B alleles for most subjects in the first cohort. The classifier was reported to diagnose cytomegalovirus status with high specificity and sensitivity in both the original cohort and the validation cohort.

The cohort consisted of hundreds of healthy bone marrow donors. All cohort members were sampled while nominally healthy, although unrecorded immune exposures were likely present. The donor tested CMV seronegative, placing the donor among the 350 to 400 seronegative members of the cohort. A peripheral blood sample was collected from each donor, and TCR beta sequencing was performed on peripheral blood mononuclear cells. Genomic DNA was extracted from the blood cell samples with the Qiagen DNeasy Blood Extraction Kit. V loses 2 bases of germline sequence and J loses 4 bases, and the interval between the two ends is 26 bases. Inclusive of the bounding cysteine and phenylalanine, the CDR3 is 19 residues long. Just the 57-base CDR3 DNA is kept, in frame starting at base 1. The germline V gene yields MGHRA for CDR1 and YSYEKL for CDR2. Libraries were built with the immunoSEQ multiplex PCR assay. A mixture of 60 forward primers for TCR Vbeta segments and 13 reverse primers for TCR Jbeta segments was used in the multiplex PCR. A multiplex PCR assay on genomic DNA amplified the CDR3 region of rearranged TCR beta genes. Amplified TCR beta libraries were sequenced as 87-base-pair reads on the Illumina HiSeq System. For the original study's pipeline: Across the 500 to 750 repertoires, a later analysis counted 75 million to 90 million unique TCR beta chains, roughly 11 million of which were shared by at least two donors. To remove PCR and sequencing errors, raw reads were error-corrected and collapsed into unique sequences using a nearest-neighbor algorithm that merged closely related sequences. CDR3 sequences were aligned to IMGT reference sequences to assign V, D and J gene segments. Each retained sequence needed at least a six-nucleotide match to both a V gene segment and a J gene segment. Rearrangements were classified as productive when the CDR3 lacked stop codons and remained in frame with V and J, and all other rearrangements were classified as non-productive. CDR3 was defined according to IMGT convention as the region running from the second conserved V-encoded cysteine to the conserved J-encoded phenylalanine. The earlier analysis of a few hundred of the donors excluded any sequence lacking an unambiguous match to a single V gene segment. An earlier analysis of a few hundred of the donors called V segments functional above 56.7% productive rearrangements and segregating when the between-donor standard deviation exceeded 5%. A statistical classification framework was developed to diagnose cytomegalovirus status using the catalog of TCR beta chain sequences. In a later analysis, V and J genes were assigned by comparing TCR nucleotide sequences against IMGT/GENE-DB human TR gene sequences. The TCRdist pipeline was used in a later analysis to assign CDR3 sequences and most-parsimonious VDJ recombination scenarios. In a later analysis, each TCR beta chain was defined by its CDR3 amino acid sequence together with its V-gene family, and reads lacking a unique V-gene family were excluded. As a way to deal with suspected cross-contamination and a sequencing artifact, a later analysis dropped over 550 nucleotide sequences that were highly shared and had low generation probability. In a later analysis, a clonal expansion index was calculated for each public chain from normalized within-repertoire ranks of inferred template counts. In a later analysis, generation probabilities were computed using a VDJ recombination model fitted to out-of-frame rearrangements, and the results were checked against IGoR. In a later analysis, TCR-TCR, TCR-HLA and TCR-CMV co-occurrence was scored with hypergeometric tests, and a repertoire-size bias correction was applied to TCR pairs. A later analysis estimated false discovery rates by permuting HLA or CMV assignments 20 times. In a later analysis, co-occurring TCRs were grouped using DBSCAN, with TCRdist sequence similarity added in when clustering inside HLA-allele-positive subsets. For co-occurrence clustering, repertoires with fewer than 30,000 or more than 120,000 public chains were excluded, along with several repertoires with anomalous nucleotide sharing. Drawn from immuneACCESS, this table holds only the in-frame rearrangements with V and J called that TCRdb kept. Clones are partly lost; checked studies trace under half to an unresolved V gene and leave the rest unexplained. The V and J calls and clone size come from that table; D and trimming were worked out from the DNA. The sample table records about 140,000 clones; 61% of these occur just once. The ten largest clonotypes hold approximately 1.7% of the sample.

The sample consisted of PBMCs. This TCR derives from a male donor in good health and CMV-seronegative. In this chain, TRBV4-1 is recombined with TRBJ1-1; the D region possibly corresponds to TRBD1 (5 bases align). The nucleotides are TGCGCCAGCAGCCAATTTAGGGGAAGTGAAGGTGGACCTGGCACTGAAGCTTTCTTT. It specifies CASSQFRGSEGGPGTEAFF.